A selection of T cell receptor beta chains follows, all from one sample in a study of blood T cells in healthy people across ages. TCRdb re-analysed the 5' RACE reads in MiXCR, keeping a single row per CDR3 protein. The table has approximately 600,000 distinct CDR3 sequences, 58% seen once. Sequenced: blood. All receptors come from a man aged 60 to 69 in good health. The CDR3 runs from the conserved cysteine through the conserved F or W. D genes are given only for firm matches. A row's size may be missing; if present it is once, few, many or a size class.

>TRBD1|14|-|TRBJ1-2|TRBV28
TGTGCCAGCAGTTTACCCTACAGGGGGCTTGGCTACACCTTC
CASSLPYRGLGYTF
>-|14|-|TRBJ1-2|TRBV20-1
TGCAGTGCTCCAGTGGTTTGGGGCGGCTATGGCTACACCTTC
CSAPVVWGGYGYTF
>TRBD2|15|-|TRBJ2-3|TRBV6-5
TGTGCCAGCAGTTGGGTAGCGGGGGTGAGAGATACGCAGTATTTT
CASSWVAGVRDTQYF
>TRBD2|14|-|TRBJ2-1|TRBV7-9
TGTGCCAGCAGCTTTAGCGGGGGGAGAGATGAGCAGTTCTTC
CASSFSGGRDEQFF
>-|14|few|TRBJ2-2|TRBV2
TGTGCCAGCAGTCAGGGGGAGGTCACCGGGGAGCTGTTTTTT
CASSQGEVTGELFF
>TRBD1|14|-|TRBJ2-5|TRBV6-1
TGTGCCAGCAGTGTCGACAGGGGACAAGAGACCCAGTACTTC
CASSVDRGQETQYF
>-|14|-|TRBJ1-1|TRBV6-1
TGTGCCAGCAGCCTGACTCTAGAGTGGACTGAAGCTTTCTTT
CASSLTLEWTEAFF
>-|14|-|TRBJ2-2|TRBV5-1
TGCGCCAGCAGCTTGGTGTGGGGCTCCGGGGAGCTGTTTTTT
CASSLVWGSGELFF
>-|16|-|TRBJ2-1|TRBV4-1
TGCGCCAGCAATGGCCTCGGGGGCGGGGGATATAATGAGCAGTTCTTC
CASNGLGGGGYNEQFF
>-|15|-|TRBJ2-5|TRBV5-1
TGCGCCAGCAGCTTGGCTGACCAGGGTCGAGGGACCCAGTACTTC
CASSLADQGRGTQYF
>-|14|many|TRBJ2-3|TRBV5-1
TGCGCCAGCAGCAGCCCGGGACGGGGAGATACGCAGTATTTT
CASSSPGRGDTQYF
>-|13|-|TRBJ2-7|TRBV20-1
TGCAGTGCTTCAAAGACAGCCTACTACGAGCAGTACTTC
CSASKTAYYEQYF
>-|13|once|TRBJ2-7|TRBV6-5
TGTGCCAGCAGTTCCCCGGGAAGTCGGACCCGGTACTTC
CASSSPGSRTRYF
>-|15|-|TRBJ2-3|TRBV2
TGTGCTAGCAGTGAACGGCGGGTTGGCACAGATACGCAGTATTTT
CASSERRVGTDTQYF
>TRBD2|15|-|TRBJ2-1|TRBV6-6
TGTGCCAGCAGTTACTCGAGCGGGGGGCGCGATGAGCAGTTCTTC
CASSYSSGGRDEQFF
>-|13|-|TRBJ2-5|TRBV28
TGTGCCAGCAGCGCCCGGGACCGGGAGACCCAGTACTTC
CASSARDRETQYF
>-|14|few|TRBJ2-5|TRBV6-2/TRBV6-3
TGTGCCAGCAGTGACTCGATTCTTATAGAGACCCAGTACTTC
CASSDSILIETQYF
>-|13|-|TRBJ1-3|TRBV6-6
TGTGCCAGCAGGGGCGGGACTCCAAACACCATATATTTT
CASRGGTPNTIYF
>-|15|-|TRBJ2-3|TRBV6-6
TGTGCCAGCAGTTACGGGCCCCCCGAGTGGGATACGCAGTATTTT
CASSYGPPEWDTQYF
>TRBD2|15|-|TRBJ2-1|TRBV3-1
TGTGCCAGCAGCCAAGGTAGCGGGGGGGCTGTTGAGCAGTTCTTC
CASSQGSGGAVEQFF
>-|11|many|TRBJ2-1|TRBV25-1
TGTGCCAGCAGTAAGAAAAATGAGCAGTTCTTC
CASSKKNEQFF
>TRBD2|12|few|TRBJ2-5|TRBV12-3/TRBV12-4
TGTGCCAACCCGACTAGCATTGAGGCCCAGTACTTC
CANPTSIEAQYF
>-|13|-|TRBJ2-5|TRBV28
TGTGCCAGCCACGGGGGCCTCCAAGAGACCCAGTACTTC
CASHGGLQETQYF
>TRBD2|16|once|TRBJ2-5|TRBV27
TGTGCCAGCAAGGATCTAGCGGGGGGCCCTAGGGGTGAGCAGTACTTC
CASKDLAGGPRGEQYF
>-|15|-|TRBJ2-7|TRBV20-1
TGCAGTGCTAGAGATCCCGCAGGGGTTCACTACGAGCAGTACTTC
CSARDPAGVHYEQYF